Below, 21 T cell receptor beta chains from the same sample are listed, as sequenced in a study of blood T cells in healthy people across ages. Sample-barcoded 5' priming and a J-beta primer mix drove a second PCR of about 7 to 11 cycles. TCRdb redid the calling of the 5' RACE reads with MiXCR, one entry per CDR3 protein. The sample carries approximately 1.5 million distinct CDR3 sequences, less than 45% recorded once. Material for sequencing was blood. Receptor source: a woman between 18 and 29 years old in good health.

The V gene is TRBV7-8, the J gene TRBJ1-4; 7 nucleotides align to TRBD1. Germline V gene sequence: CDR1 SGHVS, CDR2 FQNEAQ. This CDR3 region has 13 residues. V shed 5 bases, J shed 12 bases, and the junction held 9 bases outside the gene matches. This chain's CDR3 is CASSVITGAELFF. CDR3 DNA: TGTGCCAGCAGCGTTATTACAGGGGCAGAACTGTTTTTT.

The chain recombines TRBV12-3 or TRBV12-4 with TRBJ2-5, with 7 positions matching TRBD1. The J call could be wrong; TRBJ2-7 is a better fit for the DNA end. This CDR3 contains 15 residues. The CDR3: CASSQPGQSIYEQYF. Written as DNA, the CDR3 is TGTGCCAGCAGTCAACCGGGACAGTCTATCTACGAGCAGTACTTC.

This clonotype was found a few times. The chain joins TRBV30 to TRBJ2-6; D unresolved. This CDR3 contains 16 residues. Germline CDR1 and CDR2: GTSNPN and SVGIG (reference sequence). Trimming left V 2 bases short and J 1 base short, with 12 bases between. The CDR3 here is CAWSFLDISGANVLTF. Here the CDR3 DNA reads TGTGCCTGGAGTTTTCTGGATATATCTGGGGCCAACGTCCTGACTTTC.

The J gene is TRBJ1-1, the V gene TRBV20-1, with D possibly matching TRBD1 (5 bases). The V gene lost 3 bases and the J gene lost 1 base, with 12 bases spanning the gap. The CDR3 length is 14 residues. Germline CDR1 is DFQATT and CDR2 is SNEGSKA (reference sequence). The CDR3 spells CSASGGTANTEAFF. The CDR3 nucleotides read TGCAGTGCTAGTGGGGGGACTGCGAACACTGAAGCTTTCTTT.

This clonotype was counted only a few times. The V gene is TRBV20-1, the J gene TRBJ1-2, with D uncertain. Germline V gene lookup returns CDR1 DFQATT and CDR2 SNEGSKA (reference sequence). V shed 0 bases and J shed 8 bases, with 16 bases lying between them. There are 14 residues in the CDR3. This CDR3 is CSARDGRGFGGYTF. Here the CDR3 DNA reads TGCAGTGCTAGAGATGGACGCGGTTTTGGGGGCTACACCTTC.

The V and J genes are TRBV20-1 and TRBJ1-2, with TRBD1 matching over 8 bases. In germline, CDR1 is DFQATT, CDR2 SNEGSKA (reference sequence). V was clipped by 5 bases and J by 8 bases; unmatched bases: 4. The CDR3 is 11 residues long. The CDR3 region is CSAGQGAGYTF. CDR3 in DNA: TGCAGTGCTGGTCAGGGGGCCGGCTACACCTTC.

V gene TRBV7-6 combines with J gene TRBJ2-1; the D is unclear. V was cut by 2 bases and J by 3 bases, with 14 bases left in between. The CDR3 extends over 16 amino acids. Germline values: CDR1 SGHVS, CDR2 FNYEAQ. The CDR3 DNA sequence: TGTGCCAGCAGCTTAAGCCCAGCCCAAGTCTACAATGAGCAGTTCTTC. As protein: CASSLSPAQVYNEQFF.

At least ten counts were recorded for this clonotype. V usage is TRBV18 and J usage is TRBJ2-5; D remains ambiguous. The length of the CDR3 is 12 residues. The V gene's germline CDR1 is KGHSH and CDR2 LQKENI. The V end lost 8 bases, the J end lost 1 base, and 8 bases lay between the germline ends. The DNA of the CDR3 is TGTGCCAGCAGCCCTACCCAAGAGACCCAGTACTTC. Translation gives CASSPTQETQYF.

The chain couples TRBV29-1 to TRBJ2-5, with 9 bases fitting TRBD2. The CDR3 is 13 residues long. V shed 4 bases, J shed 5 bases, and the junction held 5 bases outside the gene matches. CDR1 is SQVTM and CDR2 is ANQGSEA in the germline V gene. DNA of the CDR3: TGCAGCGTTGGGGCTAGCGGGGTGGAGACCCAGTACTTC. This encodes CSVGASGVETQYF.

The sample holds one count of this clonotype. V and J are TRBV7-9 and TRBJ1-5, with 7 positions matching TRBD1. The ends lost 0 bases at V and 1 base at J; junction bases unmatched: 3. Germline V lookup: CDR1 SEHNR, CDR2 FQNEAQ (reference sequence). This CDR3 region has 16 residues. For the CDR3, the DNA is TGTGCCAGCAGCTTAGCGTTGACAGGGAGCAATCAGCCCCAGCATTTT. Translated: CASSLALTGSNQPQHF.

V is TRBV28 and J is TRBJ1-5; D call uncertain. There are 14 residues in the CDR3. Germline V gene data show CDR1 as MDHEN and CDR2 as SYDVKM. Trimming left V 3 bases short and J 7 bases short, with 13 bases between. The CDR3 spells CASSFPVRRQPQHF. CDR3 bases: TGTGCCAGCAGTTTTCCGGTGCGAAGGCAGCCCCAGCATTTT.

V and J are TRBV29-1 and TRBJ1-2; D not resolved. Germline V gives CDR1 SQVTM, CDR2 ANQGSEA. CDR3 length equals 13 residues. The V gene lost 5 bases and the J gene lost 0 bases, with 10 bases spanning the gap. CDR3 region: CSVTLQPNYGYTF. Written as DNA, the CDR3 is TGCAGCGTTACTTTACAGCCTAACTATGGCTACACCTTC.

This clonotype was detected many times. The chain joins TRBV7-3 to TRBJ2-3; D is unclear. Deletions cut 0 bases from V and 0 bases from J, with 4 bases between. The germline V gene encodes CDR1 SGHTA and CDR2 FQGTGA. The CDR3 covers 14 residues. In DNA form, the CDR3 reads TGTGCCAGCAGCTTAACCCCGAGCACAGATACGCAGTATTTT. Protein: CASSLTPSTDTQYF.

The V call is TRBV20-1, the J call TRBJ2-7; the match to TRBD2 covers 8 bases. The germline CDR1 and CDR2 sequences are DFQATT and SNEGSKA (reference sequence). This CDR3 comprises 16 residues. V lost 0 bases to trimming and J lost 2 bases; unmatched junction nucleotides: 9. The CDR3 sequence is CSARDLRREDPYEQYF. CDR3 coding DNA: TGCAGTGCTAGAGACTTACGGCGGGAGGACCCCTACGAGCAGTACTTC.

The CDR3 loop is CASSQVVVSSYEQYF. The CDR3 coding sequence is TGTGCCAGCAGCCAAGTGGTAGTGAGCTCCTACGAGCAGTACTTC. The chain employs TRBV4-2 and TRBJ2-7; no clear D gene. This CDR3 comprises 15 residues. Between the trimmed V and J ends, which lost 1 base and 0 bases, there was a span of 10 bases. CDR1 is LGHNA, CDR2 YNFKEQ, per germline.

V usage is TRBV27 and J usage is TRBJ2-1; TRBD2 aligns across 8 bases. Germline V gene sequence: CDR1 MNHEY, CDR2 SMNVEV (reference sequence). V lost 2 bases, J lost 9 bases, and 6 bases stayed unmatched. The CDR3 is made up of 14 amino acids. Here the CDR3 DNA reads TGTGCCAGCAGTTTAGCGGGAGGTGTGGGTGAGCAGTTCTTC. The encoded protein is CASSLAGGVGEQFF.

V usage is TRBV29-1 and J usage is TRBJ2-2, with D possibly being TRBD2 (5 bases). Trimming shortened V by 0 bases and J by 7 bases, and 12 bases separated the two germline ends. Germline V lookup: CDR1 SQVTM, CDR2 ANQGSEA. The CDR3 contains 14 residues. The CDR3 sequence is CSVEDTRVDGELFF. In DNA form, the CDR3 reads TGCAGCGTTGAAGATACGAGGGTGGACGGGGAGCTGTTTTTT.

The V and J genes are TRBV7-2 and TRBJ1-5; 9 nucleotides align to TRBD1. Germline lookup yields CDR1 SGHTA and CDR2 FQGNSA. After removal of 4 bases from V and 3 bases from J, the junction contained 7 bases not matched to a gene. The CDR3 consists of 16 residues. For the CDR3, the DNA is TGTGCCAGCAGCTCCATGGGACAGGGAAACAATCAGCCCCAGCATTTT. Amino acid sequence: CASSSMGQGNNQPQHF.

The sample holds a few counts of this clonotype. CDR3: CASATGTTSYEQYF. The CDR3 coding sequence is TGTGCCAGCGCCACCGGGACTACCTCCTACGAGCAGTACTTC. The chain couples TRBV28 to TRBJ2-7, with 7 bases fitting TRBD2. With V trimmed by 8 bases and J by 0 bases, 7 bases remained unmatched. The CDR3 consists of 14 residues. CDR1 MDHEN and CDR2 SYDVKM come from the germline V gene.

This clonotype was counted a single time. The V gene is TRBV27, the J gene TRBJ2-1, with D possibly called TRBD1 or TRBD2 (5 bases each). V was trimmed by 10 bases and J by 13 bases, leaving 20 bases between them. This CDR3 spans 12 amino acids. CDR1 MNHEY and CDR2 SMNVEV come from the germline V gene (reference sequence). The CDR3 spells CATGLGEETQFF. The CDR3 coding sequence is TGTGCCACCGGGTTGGGGGAAGAGACCCAGTTCTTC.

A few counts support this clonotype. This chain connects TRBV7-2 to TRBJ2-5; D perhaps matches TRBD2 (5 bases). The V gene's germline CDR1 is SGHTA and CDR2 FQGNSA. V shed 1 base and J shed 5 bases, with 11 bases lying between them. This CDR3 is built from 14 residues. For the CDR3, the DNA is TGTGCCAGCAGCTTAGTAGTGAGAGGGGAGACCCAGTACTTC. This gives the protein CASSLVVRGETQYF.